This TCR beta chain was identified during a study of T cells in Graves' hyperthyroidism and ophthalmopathy. There are 14 residues in the CDR3. The V and J ends lost 0 bases and 4 bases respectively, with 8 bases between them. Germline V gene sequence: CDR1 MRHNA, CDR2 SNTAGT. TCR beta CDR3 regions were amplified from RNA. RT-PCR in the first round (using the HTBI primer set) targeted the TCR CDR3. TCRdb re-analysed the multiplex PCR reads in MiXCR, keeping a single row per CDR3 protein. The sample includes fewer than 800,000 distinct CDR3 sequences, about a sixth of them seen just once. The hyperthyroidism was newly diagnosed and had lasted under 2 months; the patients were aged 18 to 65. From more than 9.5 ml of fresh peripheral blood, PBMCs were isolated. This clonotype has just a few counts. Its target is not known. Points from the study as a whole: Among thyroid clonotypes expanded above 0.001, most also appeared in blood.

This TCR derives from a man between 18 and 35 years old with Graves' hyperthyroidism. The chain employs TRBV6-4 and TRBJ2-3; D not certain. Input material: blood. DNA of the CDR3: TGTGCCAGCAGTGACTCCGGTGGGGCAGATACGCAGTATTTT. Residues: CASSDSGGADTQYF.